The clone carrying this T cell receptor (beta chain) was counted a single time. Its target is not known. This sample was taken from a study of siplizumab effects on memory and regulatory T cells. TCR templates numbering 95,000 to 100,000 were assayed per sample. Clones were read by immunoSEQ multiplex PCR, and TCRdb kept only the in-frame ones, dropping some. There are around 100,000 clones in the sample; 94% occur only once, and 1% to 1.5% lies in the top ten. V was shortened by 6 bases and J by 6 bases, with 9 bases between the two germline ends. From germline, CDR1 is MDHEN and CDR2 SYDVKM. This CDR3 region has 12 residues. Study outcomes and limitations: Researchers could map only a minor fraction of alloreactive clones to unstimulated subsets. Roughly 80-97% of proliferating CD4+ or CD8+ clones defied assignment to a naive or memory phenotype.

The V gene is TRBV28, the J gene TRBJ2-1, with a tentative D call TRBD2 (6 bases). The TCR sequence derives from a human donor in good health. Sequenced: non-Treg CD4+ T cells sorted from blood. CDR3 nucleotides: TGTGCCAGCAGAACTAGCTTCAATGAGCAGTTCTTC. Its translation is CASRTSFNEQFF.